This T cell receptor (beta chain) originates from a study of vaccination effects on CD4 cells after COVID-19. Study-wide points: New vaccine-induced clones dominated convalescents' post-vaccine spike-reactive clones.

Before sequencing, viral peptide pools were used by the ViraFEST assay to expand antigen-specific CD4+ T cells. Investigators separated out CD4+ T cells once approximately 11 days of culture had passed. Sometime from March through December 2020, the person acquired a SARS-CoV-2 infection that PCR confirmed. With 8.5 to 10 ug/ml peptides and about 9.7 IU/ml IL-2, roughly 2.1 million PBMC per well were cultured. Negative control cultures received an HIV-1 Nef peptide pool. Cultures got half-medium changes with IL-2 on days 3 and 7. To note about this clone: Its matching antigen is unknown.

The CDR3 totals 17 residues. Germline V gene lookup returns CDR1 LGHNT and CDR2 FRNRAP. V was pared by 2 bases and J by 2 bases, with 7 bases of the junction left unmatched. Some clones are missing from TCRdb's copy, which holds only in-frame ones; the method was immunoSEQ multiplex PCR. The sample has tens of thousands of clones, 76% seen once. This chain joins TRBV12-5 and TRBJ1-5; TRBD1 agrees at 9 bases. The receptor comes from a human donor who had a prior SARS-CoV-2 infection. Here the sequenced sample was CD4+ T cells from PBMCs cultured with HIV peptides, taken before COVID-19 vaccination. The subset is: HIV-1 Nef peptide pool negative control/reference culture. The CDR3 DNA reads TGTGCTAGTGGTTTGATACTGGGACAGGGTGGCAATCAGCCCCAGCATTTT. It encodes CASGLILGQGGNQPQHF.